What follows is one TCR beta chain and its context. What it binds is unknown. A second about 6 to 12 cycle PCR used barcoded and J-beta primers. Every molecule of cDNA carried a tag from a template-switch adaptor with 12 random nucleotides. TCRdb reprocessed the 5' RACE reads via MiXCR and lists one record per CDR3 protein. This table has around 900,000 distinct CDR3 sequences, roughly 50% appearing once. The record originates from a study of blood T cells in healthy people across ages. Study results and limitations: Among long-lived donors, naive CD4+ cells were more numerous and diversity higher than in aged donors.

Per the germline V gene, CDR1 is ENHRY and CDR2 is SYGVKD. Trimming removed 3 bases at V and 5 bases at J, with 20 bases between. CDR3 length: 16 amino acids. The rearrangement joins TRBV10-3 to TRBJ2-7; TRBD2 is a possible D gene (5 bases). The sequenced sample was blood. This clonotype was sampled from an older woman in good health. CDR3 in amino acids: CAISDPSSFTEHEQYF. The CDR3 coding sequence is TGTGCCATCAGTGACCCATCTAGCTTCACCGAACACGAGCAGTACTTC.